One and the same sample provided the 7 T cell receptor beta chains below, sequenced in a study of post-analysis software for immune sequencing data. The antigens these receptors bind are not known. Points from the study as a whole: Elevated frequency relative to controls characterized four or five TRBV segments in patients, TRBV5-6, TRBV5-1 and TRBV20-1 among them.

Sequencing libraries made from TCR beta cDNA carried unique molecular identifiers. TCRdb re-derived calls from the PCR reads in MiXCR, one entry per CDR3 protein. The sample includes 450,000 to 700,000 distinct CDR3 sequences, around 40% seen only once; the top ten take under 2%. Sequencing was performed on blood. All receptors derive from a girl under 18 with multiple sclerosis.

This chain connects TRBV11-2 to TRBJ2-3; D is tentatively TRBD1 or TRBD2 (5 bases each). This CDR3 is 17 amino acids long. V was clipped by 0 bases and J by 2 bases, with 15 bases between them. CDR1 SGHAT and CDR2 FQNNGV come from the germline V gene. This CDR3 is CASSLDRLGRITDTQYF. The CDR3 DNA follows: TGTGCCAGCAGCTTAGATAGATTGGGACGGATCACAGATACGCAGTATTTT.

The chain employs TRBV6-2 or TRBV6-3 and TRBJ1-2; the match to TRBD1 covers 9 bases. V trimming: 10 bases; J trimming: 8 bases; junction bases outside the gene matches: 8. This CDR3 region has 12 residues. Germline V lookup: CDR1 MNHEY, CDR2 SVGEGT. This chain's CDR3 is CATVPDRGGYTF. CDR3 nucleotide sequence: TGTGCCACCGTTCCGGACAGGGGAGGCTACACCTTC.

On this clonotype: At one of its ends the junction is not consistent with the germline gene, which may arise from a read error. V usage is TRBV12-3 or TRBV12-4 and J usage is TRBJ1-2, with D tentatively TRBD1 (5 bases). This CDR3 has 14 amino acids. The CDR3 DNA follows: TGTGCCAGCAGCCCCGGGACTTCTAAGTATGGCTACACCTTC. Translation: CASSPGTSKYGYTF.

The CDR3 DNA follows: TGCGCCAGCAGCTTGATCACTAGCGGGAATTACGAGCAGTACTTC. Amino acids: CASSLITSGNYEQYF. The chain joins TRBV5-1 to TRBJ2-7; 10 bases match TRBD2. The CDR3 has 15 amino acids. J lost 4 bases, V lost 1 base, and 5 bases had no gene match. The germline CDR1 and CDR2 sequences are SGHRS and YFSETQ.

This chain links TRBV29-1 with TRBJ2-3; D gene ambiguous. Germline CDR1 reads SQVTM; CDR2 reads ANQGSEA. V lost 6 bases and J 3 bases, leaving 10 bases between the germline ends. The CDR3 is made up of 12 amino acids. This chain's CDR3 is CSVIPATDTQYF. CDR3 coding DNA: TGCAGCGTCATCCCGGCAACAGATACGCAGTATTTT.

This chain links TRBV20-1 with TRBJ2-7; D uncertain. The V gene lost 0 bases and the J gene lost 4 bases, with 19 bases spanning the gap. The germline V gene encodes CDR1 DFQATT and CDR2 SNEGSKA (reference sequence). This CDR3 region has 16 residues. The chain's CDR3 is CSARDLTAITIYEQYF. CDR3 sequence (DNA): TGCAGTGCTAGAGATCTTACAGCCATAACGATTTACGAGCAGTACTTC.

The chain couples TRBV28 to TRBJ2-3; TRBD2 matches 9 bases. Germline V gene sequence: CDR1 MDHEN, CDR2 SYDVKM. Trimming removed 5 bases from V and 2 bases from J; junction bases left unmatched: 8. The CDR3 runs to 16 residues. CDR3 protein: CASSAPSGAFTDTQYF. CDR3 coding DNA: TGTGCCAGCAGTGCGCCTAGCGGGGCCTTCACAGATACGCAGTATTTT.